A selection of T cell receptor beta chains follows, all from one sample in a study of cytomegalovirus exposure and HLA in healthy donors. Repertoires were generated with immunoSEQ multiplex PCR, while TCRdb's copy carries only in-frame clones and drops some. The sample holds about 130,000 clones, around 70% seen once. Sequenced sample: PBMCs. The receptor set was obtained from a man between 35 and 55 years old in good health and CMV-seropositive. Both conserved end residues are part of each CDR3. D genes are given only for firm matches. Clone size is stated in some rows and not others, as once, few, many or a class when expanded.

v_call: TRBV2
clone_size: -
d_call: TRBD1
j_call: TRBJ1-5
cdr3_aa: CASSQGQASNQPQHF
cdr3_nt: TGTGCCAGCAGCCAAGGACAGGCCAGCAATCAGCCCCAGCATTTT

v_call: TRBV6-5
clone_size: -
d_call: -
j_call: TRBJ1-3
cdr3_aa: CASRLHRSSGNTIYF
cdr3_nt: TGTGCCAGCAGGCTCCACAGGAGCTCTGGAAACACCATATATTTT

v_call: TRBV5-1
clone_size: few
d_call: -
j_call: TRBJ1-2
cdr3_aa: CASSLDRRLNYGYTF
cdr3_nt: TGCGCCAGCAGCTTGGATAGGCGGCTTAACTATGGCTACACCTTC

v_call: TRBV7-3
clone_size: few
d_call: -
j_call: TRBJ1-2
cdr3_aa: CASSFDSSYGYTF
cdr3_nt: TGTGCCAGCAGCTTTGACAGTAGCTATGGCTACACCTTC

v_call: TRBV5-6
clone_size: -
d_call: -
j_call: TRBJ2-1
cdr3_aa: CASSLQGPDEQFF
cdr3_nt: TGTGCCAGCAGCTTGCAGGGTCCGGATGAGCAGTTCTTC

v_call: TRBV7-2
clone_size: -
d_call: TRBD1
j_call: TRBJ1-5
cdr3_aa: CASSTEGASNQPQHF
cdr3_nt: TGTGCCAGCAGCACTGAGGGGGCGAGCAATCAGCCCCAGCATTTT

v_call: TRBV6-6
clone_size: -
d_call: -
j_call: TRBJ2-1
cdr3_aa: CASSYGGDFYNEQFF
cdr3_nt: TGTGCCAGCAGTTATGGAGGAGACTTCTACAATGAGCAGTTCTTC

v_call: TRBV6-5
clone_size: -
d_call: -
j_call: TRBJ1-6
cdr3_aa: CASRISTGNSPLHF
cdr3_nt: TGTGCCAGCAGGATATCTACAGGGAATTCACCCCTTCACTTT

v_call: TRBV27
clone_size: few
d_call: -
j_call: TRBJ2-1
cdr3_aa: CASSPPSDSYNEQFF
cdr3_nt: TGTGCCAGCAGTCCCCCGAGCGACTCCTACAATGAGCAGTTCTTC

v_call: TRBV2
clone_size: -
d_call: -
j_call: TRBJ2-7
cdr3_aa: CASSEGQGTYEQYF
cdr3_nt: TGTGCCAGCAGTGAAGGGCAGGGTACCTACGAGCAGTACTTC

v_call: TRBV9
clone_size: few
d_call: -
j_call: TRBJ2-7
cdr3_aa: CASSYGAYSEQYF
cdr3_nt: TGTGCCAGCAGCTACGGAGCCTACTCCGAGCAGTACTTC

v_call: TRBV19
clone_size: -
d_call: TRBD1
j_call: TRBJ1-5
cdr3_aa: CASSRDRYQPQHF
cdr3_nt: TGTGCCAGTAGCCGGGACAGATATCAGCCCCAGCATTTT

v_call: TRBV5-4
clone_size: -
d_call: TRBD2
j_call: TRBJ2-7
cdr3_aa: CASSFGLAAGEQYF
cdr3_nt: TGTGCCAGCAGCTTCGGACTAGCAGCTGGGGAGCAGTACTTC

v_call: TRBV27
clone_size: -
d_call: -
j_call: TRBJ1-1
cdr3_aa: CASSFFQGEAFF
cdr3_nt: TGTGCCAGCAGTTTTTTTCAGGGTGAAGCTTTCTTT

v_call: TRBV14
clone_size: -
d_call: TRBD1
j_call: TRBJ2-7
cdr3_aa: CASSPGTGRYEQYF
cdr3_nt: TGTGCCAGCAGCCCAGGGACAGGCCGCTACGAGCAGTACTTC

v_call: TRBV19
clone_size: -
d_call: TRBD1
j_call: TRBJ2-2
cdr3_aa: CASSRFPGTGITGELFF
cdr3_nt: TGTGCCAGTAGTAGATTCCCCGGGACAGGTATTACTGGGGAGCTGTTTTTT

v_call: TRBV9
clone_size: few
d_call: -
j_call: TRBJ2-2
cdr3_aa: CASSVRQWGELFF
cdr3_nt: TGTGCCAGCAGCGTACGACAATGGGGGGAGCTGTTTTTT

v_call: TRBV30
clone_size: -
d_call: TRBD2
j_call: TRBJ2-1
cdr3_aa: CAWSEGLGSYNEQFF
cdr3_nt: TGTGCCTGGAGCGAAGGACTAGGTTCCTACAATGAGCAGTTCTTC

v_call: TRBV5-6
clone_size: -
d_call: TRBD2
j_call: TRBJ2-5
cdr3_aa: CASSLASGAQETQYF
cdr3_nt: TGTGCCAGCAGCTTGGCCAGCGGGGCACAAGAGACCCAGTACTTC

v_call: TRBV5-8
clone_size: -
d_call: TRBD1
j_call: TRBJ1-2
cdr3_aa: CASSSSRQGNGYTF
cdr3_nt: TGTGCCAGCAGCTCGTCTCGACAGGGAAATGGCTACACCTTC

v_call: TRBV10-2
clone_size: -
d_call: TRBD1
j_call: TRBJ2-1
cdr3_aa: CASSLGQGAYNEQFF
cdr3_nt: TGCGCCAGCAGCCTCGGACAGGGGGCCTACAATGAGCAGTTCTTC

v_call: TRBV5-1
clone_size: few
d_call: TRBD1
j_call: TRBJ1-1
cdr3_aa: CASSFTGENTEAFF
cdr3_nt: TGCGCCAGCAGCTTCACAGGGGAGAACACTGAAGCTTTCTTT

v_call: TRBV10-1
clone_size: -
d_call: -
j_call: TRBJ2-1
cdr3_aa: CASSAAGENNEQFF
cdr3_nt: TGCGCCAGCAGTGCGGCCGGGGAAAACAATGAGCAGTTCTTC

v_call: TRBV7-2
clone_size: -
d_call: -
j_call: TRBJ2-7
cdr3_aa: CASSLVLGQDYEQYF
cdr3_nt: TGTGCCAGCAGCTTAGTATTGGGCCAGGACTACGAGCAGTACTTC

v_call: TRBV9
clone_size: -
d_call: -
j_call: TRBJ2-3
cdr3_aa: CASRAGAYTDTQYF
cdr3_nt: TGTGCCAGCAGGGCGGGGGCTTACACAGATACGCAGTATTTT

v_call: TRBV11-2
clone_size: -
d_call: -
j_call: TRBJ2-5
cdr3_aa: CASSLSTIGETQYF
cdr3_nt: TGTGCCAGCAGCTTAAGTACTATCGGCGAGACCCAGTACTTC

v_call: TRBV15
clone_size: -
d_call: -
j_call: TRBJ2-2
cdr3_aa: CATSRFGPGSHTGELFF
cdr3_nt: TGTGCCACCAGCAGATTCGGCCCGGGGTCTCACACCGGGGAGCTGTTTTTT

v_call: TRBV6-5
clone_size: -
d_call: -
j_call: TRBJ2-3
cdr3_aa: CASSYSGRDTDTQYF
cdr3_nt: TGTGCCAGCAGTTACTCGGGCAGAGACACAGATACGCAGTATTTT

v_call: TRBV7-2
clone_size: -
d_call: TRBD2
j_call: TRBJ2-7
cdr3_aa: CASSLANLGTSGRREQYF
cdr3_nt: TGTGCCAGCAGCTTAGCCAATCTTGGGACTAGCGGGAGAAGGGAGCAGTACTTC

v_call: TRBV29-1
clone_size: -
d_call: TRBD2
j_call: TRBJ2-1
cdr3_aa: CSARGLGFFF
cdr3_nt: TGCAGCGCGAGGGGACTAGGGTTTTTCTTC

v_call: TRBV10-3
clone_size: -
d_call: TRBD1
j_call: TRBJ1-5
cdr3_aa: CAISTTGEGNQPQHF
cdr3_nt: TGTGCCATCAGCACTACAGGGGAGGGCAATCAGCCCCAGCATTTT

v_call: TRBV30
clone_size: -
d_call: TRBD1
j_call: TRBJ2-7
cdr3_aa: CAWAGTGGVQYF
cdr3_nt: TGTGCCTGGGCCGGGACAGGGGGCGTTCAGTACTTC

v_call: TRBV18
clone_size: -
d_call: -
j_call: TRBJ1-5
cdr3_aa: CASSPSPDNQPQHF
cdr3_nt: TGTGCCAGCTCACCGTCCCCAGATAATCAGCCCCAGCATTTT

v_call: TRBV4-2
clone_size: -
d_call: -
j_call: TRBJ2-7
cdr3_aa: CASSQDRPGLAGSYEQYF
cdr3_nt: TGTGCCAGCAGCCAAGATCGGCCGGGTTTGGCGGGCTCCTACGAGCAGTACTTC

v_call: TRBV15
clone_size: -
d_call: TRBD2
j_call: TRBJ2-3
cdr3_aa: CATSRDSGGIPDTQYF
cdr3_nt: TGTGCCACCAGCAGAGATTCGGGGGGGATCCCAGATACGCAGTATTTT

v_call: TRBV7-3
clone_size: few
d_call: -
j_call: TRBJ2-5
cdr3_aa: CASSLNPGVETQYF
cdr3_nt: TGTGCCAGCAGCTTAAATCCGGGAGTCGAGACCCAGTACTTC

v_call: TRBV5-4
clone_size: -
d_call: -
j_call: TRBJ2-7
cdr3_aa: CASSLIGSDYEQYF
cdr3_nt: TGTGCCAGCAGCTTGATTGGCAGCGACTACGAGCAGTACTTC

v_call: TRBV11-2
clone_size: -
d_call: TRBD1
j_call: TRBJ1-1
cdr3_aa: CASSSDRASTEAFF
cdr3_nt: TGTGCCAGCAGCTCGGACAGGGCTTCCACTGAAGCTTTCTTT

v_call: TRBV27
clone_size: -
d_call: TRBD1
j_call: TRBJ2-7
cdr3_aa: CASSLLPTGAGHEQYF
cdr3_nt: TGTGCCAGCAGTCTACTTCCGACAGGGGCCGGGCACGAGCAGTACTTC

v_call: TRBV29-1
clone_size: -
d_call: -
j_call: TRBJ1-6
cdr3_aa: CSVADKGDYPPLHF
cdr3_nt: TGCAGCGTGGCTGACAAAGGGGACTATCCACCCCTCCACTTT

v_call: TRBV6-4
clone_size: -
d_call: -
j_call: TRBJ2-3
cdr3_aa: CASSDRQSSTDTQYF
cdr3_nt: TGTGCCAGCAGTGACAGACAGTCTAGCACAGATACGCAGTATTTT

v_call: TRBV14
clone_size: -
d_call: TRBD1
j_call: TRBJ2-3
cdr3_aa: CASSQVLGDRKHF
cdr3_nt: TGTGCCAGCAGCCAAGTCCTAGGGGACAGGAAACATTTT

v_call: TRBV5-1
clone_size: -
d_call: -
j_call: TRBJ2-2
cdr3_aa: CASTTTGFENTGELFF
cdr3_nt: TGCGCCAGCACTACTACAGGGTTTGAGAACACCGGGGAGCTGTTTTTT

v_call: TRBV27
clone_size: -
d_call: -
j_call: TRBJ1-1
cdr3_aa: CASSFGRGNTEAFF
cdr3_nt: TGTGCCAGCAGTTTCGGTAGGGGAAACACTGAAGCTTTCTTT

v_call: TRBV27
clone_size: -
d_call: -
j_call: TRBJ1-1
cdr3_aa: CASSLSGQGYTEAFF
cdr3_nt: TGTGCCAGCAGTTTATCGGGCCAGGGGTACACTGAAGCTTTCTTT

v_call: TRBV6-6
clone_size: -
d_call: TRBD1
j_call: TRBJ1-1
cdr3_aa: CASSYSDRKNTEAFF
cdr3_nt: TGTGCCAGCAGTTACTCGGACAGGAAGAACACTGAAGCTTTCTTT

v_call: TRBV12-5
clone_size: -
d_call: -
j_call: TRBJ1-6
cdr3_aa: CASPFEPGGDSPLHF
cdr3_nt: TGTGCTAGTCCTTTTGAGCCGGGGGGCGATTCACCCCTCCACTTT

v_call: TRBV19
clone_size: -
d_call: -
j_call: TRBJ1-4
cdr3_aa: CASSILARNPATNEKLFF
cdr3_nt: TGTGCCAGTAGTATCTTGGCAAGAAACCCTGCAACTAATGAAAAACTGTTTTTT

v_call: TRBV9
clone_size: -
d_call: -
j_call: TRBJ2-6
cdr3_aa: CASSVQGSGANVLTF
cdr3_nt: TGTGCCAGCAGCGTGCAGGGATCTGGGGCCAACGTCCTGACTTTC

v_call: TRBV6-5
clone_size: -
d_call: TRBD1
j_call: TRBJ1-4
cdr3_aa: CASRGTGGQEKLFF
cdr3_nt: TGTGCCAGCAGGGGGACAGGGGGTCAAGAAAAACTGTTTTTT

v_call: TRBV18
clone_size: few
d_call: -
j_call: TRBJ1-6
cdr3_aa: CASSPERSSYNSPLHF
cdr3_nt: TGTGCCAGCTCACCAGAAAGGAGCTCCTATAATTCACCCCTCCACTTT

v_call: TRBV2
clone_size: -
d_call: -
j_call: TRBJ2-5
cdr3_aa: CASSERTATQETQYF
cdr3_nt: TGTGCCAGCAGTGAACGAACAGCTACCCAAGAGACCCAGTACTTC

v_call: TRBV29-1
clone_size: few
d_call: TRBD1
j_call: TRBJ2-1
cdr3_aa: CSVSGQGPYNEQFF
cdr3_nt: TGCAGCGTTTCGGGACAGGGGCCCTACAATGAGCAGTTCTTC

v_call: TRBV6-5
clone_size: few
d_call: -
j_call: TRBJ1-6
cdr3_aa: CASSPGHSSPLHF
cdr3_nt: TGTGCCAGCTCCCCGGGACACTCCTCACCCCTCCACTTT

v_call: TRBV5-1
clone_size: -
d_call: TRBD1
j_call: TRBJ2-1
cdr3_aa: CASSFSGTGLDEQFF
cdr3_nt: TGCGCCAGCAGCTTTTCCGGGACAGGTCTGGATGAGCAGTTCTTC

v_call: TRBV29-1
clone_size: -
d_call: -
j_call: TRBJ1-6
cdr3_aa: CSVAIGGVGSPLHF
cdr3_nt: TGCAGCGTTGCGATCGGAGGGGTCGGTTCACCCCTCCACTTT

v_call: TRBV27
clone_size: -
d_call: TRBD1
j_call: TRBJ1-2
cdr3_aa: CASSSGTGWDYGYTF
cdr3_nt: TGTGCCAGCAGTTCCGGGACAGGGTGGGACTATGGCTACACCTTC

v_call: TRBV28
clone_size: -
d_call: -
j_call: TRBJ2-1
cdr3_aa: CASSGAGRSSYNEQFF
cdr3_nt: TGTGCCAGCAGCGGAGCGGGCAGGAGCTCCTACAATGAGCAGTTCTTC

v_call: TRBV19
clone_size: -
d_call: TRBD1
j_call: TRBJ1-4
cdr3_aa: CASRDRLIEKLFF
cdr3_nt: TGTGCCAGTAGGGACAGGCTTATTGAAAAACTGTTTTTT